This T cell receptor (beta chain) was recorded in a study of radiotherapy plus CTLA-4 blockade in lung cancer. TCRdb's table, derived via immunoSEQ multiplex PCR, lists solely in-frame clones and lacks some. The sample holds approximately 80,000 clones, 84% seen once. About this clone: Its antigen remains unidentified.

Findings and limits, study-wide: It was early blood T cell clone dynamics, with interferon-beta, that reportedly best predicted response. Radiotherapy plus ipilimumab was followed by expansion in blood of tumor-derived TCR clones.

The CDR3 covers 15 residues. Germline CDR1 reads SGHTA; CDR2 reads FQGTGA. V was pared by 3 bases and J by 2 bases, with 14 bases between. The chain couples TRBV7-3 to TRBJ2-7; D might be TRBD2 (6 bases). This receptor was identified in a human donor with non-small cell lung cancer who had stable disease on radiotherapy plus ipilimumab. The sequences come from peripheral blood, collected from a patient treated with radiotherapy plus ipilimumab. CDR3 region: CASSFGAGPAYEQYF. The CDR3 coding sequence is TGTGCCAGCAGCTTCGGGGCGGGACCCGCCTACGAGCAGTACTTC.